This T cell receptor beta chain came from a study (dated by TCRdb to between 2014 and 2017). Notes on the research overall: Whether tumor-infiltrating Tregs in breast cancer are recruited from blood Tregs or converted in situ from other CD4+ T cell subsets was tested.

As concerns this clonotype: No antigen is known for it. Base qualities are missing; no much larger clone stands one base away.

From the germline V gene, CDR1 is MDHEN and CDR2 is SYDVKM. Including cysteine and phenylalanine, the CDR3 has 14 amino acids. The kept DNA is CDR3 alone, 42 bases in frame from the first base. V and J are truncated by 5 bases and 3 bases respectively, leaving an intervening sequence of 11 bases. Results the study describes overall, beyond this receptor: Tumor-infiltrating Treg TCR alpha and beta sequences overlapped most with tumor naive CD4+ T cells, then with blood naive CD4+ T cells. Rather than covering whole repertoires, validation in the larger cohort was restricted to a single TCR beta V-J rearrangement. Tumor memory CD4+ T cell TCR gene usage clustered with blood and lymph node memory CD4+ cells and lymph node naive CD4+ cells.

Full-length TCR variable regions were amplified by 5' RACE PCR using constant-region reverse primers, and then by semi-nested PCR using Nested Universal Primer A. Using the ReliaPrep RNA Cell Miniprep System, total RNA was extracted, and the SMARTer RACE 5'/3' Kit was then used to reverse transcribe the RNA into 5'RACE-ready cDNA. Multiplex adaptors were used to barcode full-length TCR alpha and beta libraries, and the barcoded libraries were sequenced on an Illumina MiSeq. Turning to the authors' computational methods: For each of nine subset-tissue groups, sequencing data from the five patients were pooled, and the groups were then compared using unsupervised clustering of TCR gene usage. The Morisita-Horn index, with shared sequences weighted by their contribution to each repertoire, was used to calculate repertoire similarity. TCRdb redid the processing of the public reads, applying fastp at Q25 and MiXCR, and retained in-frame beta chains. Rows matching on CDR3 protein sequence are summarized as one entry with the most common DNA and genes. What appears here as the V and J calls and clone size reflects TCRdb's work, not the paper's. This sample gives roughly 56,000 distinct CDR3 sequences in total; roughly 30% of them show up just once. Approximately 2.2% of the sample comes from the top ten.

To purify naive CD4+ T cells, the Miltenyi Naive CD4+ T Cell Isolation kit was used, and CD25 microbeads served to deplete Tregs. Tregs, naive and memory CD4+ T cells from tumor, blood and ipsilateral draining lymph nodes of about 5 breast cancer patients underwent full-length TCR alpha and beta sequencing. Tumor tissue and lymph nodes obtained by ipsilateral axillary dissection were perfused with PBS, cut into small pieces and digested using collagenase I and hyaluronidase. Sorted cell populations were confirmed by FACS to exceed 90% purity. This sequence originates from a female donor with breast cancer. Material for sequencing was tumor-infiltrating naive CD4+ T cells sorted from the breast tumor. Reading the label with the study, this specimen's cell subset or site is: naive CD4+ T cells, CD4+CD45RA+CD25-. The chain is encoded by TRBV28 joined to TRBJ1-5; TRBD1 is a possible D gene, resting on 6 matching bases. The nucleotide sequence is TGTGCCAGCAGTCCGCGGACAGTCAATCAGCCCCAGCATTTT. Protein translation: CASSPRTVNQPQHF.